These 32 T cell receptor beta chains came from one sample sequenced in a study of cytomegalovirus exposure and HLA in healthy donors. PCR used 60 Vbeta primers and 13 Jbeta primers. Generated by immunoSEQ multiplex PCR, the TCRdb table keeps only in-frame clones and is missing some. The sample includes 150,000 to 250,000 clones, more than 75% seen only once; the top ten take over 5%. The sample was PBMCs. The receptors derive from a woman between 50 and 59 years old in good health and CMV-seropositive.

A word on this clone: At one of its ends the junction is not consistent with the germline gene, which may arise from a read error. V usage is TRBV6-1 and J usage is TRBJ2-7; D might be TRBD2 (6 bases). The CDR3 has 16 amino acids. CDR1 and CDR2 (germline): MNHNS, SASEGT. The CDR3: CASSALGSGNSYEQHF. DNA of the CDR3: TGTGCCAGCAGTGCACTCGGTAGCGGCAACTCCTACGAGCAGCACTTC.

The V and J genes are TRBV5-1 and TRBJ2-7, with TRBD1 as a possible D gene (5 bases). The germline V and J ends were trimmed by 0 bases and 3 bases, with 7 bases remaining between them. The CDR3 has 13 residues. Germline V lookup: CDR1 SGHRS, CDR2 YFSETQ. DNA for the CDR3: TGCGCCAGCAGCTTGGCGCAGGGCTACGAGCAGTACTTC. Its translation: CASSLAQGYEQYF.

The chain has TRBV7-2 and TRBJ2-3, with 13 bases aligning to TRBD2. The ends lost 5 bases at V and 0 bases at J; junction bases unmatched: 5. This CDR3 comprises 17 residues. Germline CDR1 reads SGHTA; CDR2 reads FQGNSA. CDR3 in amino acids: CASSRGTSGTSTDTQYF. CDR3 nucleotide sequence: TGTGCCAGCAGCCGTGGGACTAGCGGGACTAGCACAGATACGCAGTATTTT.

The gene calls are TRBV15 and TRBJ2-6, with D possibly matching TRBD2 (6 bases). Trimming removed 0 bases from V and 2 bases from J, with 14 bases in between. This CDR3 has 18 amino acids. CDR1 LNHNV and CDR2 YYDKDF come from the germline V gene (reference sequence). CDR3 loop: CATSRDRVPGAGANVLTF. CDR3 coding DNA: TGTGCCACCAGCAGAGATCGTGTCCCGGGGGCTGGGGCCAACGTCCTGACTTTC.

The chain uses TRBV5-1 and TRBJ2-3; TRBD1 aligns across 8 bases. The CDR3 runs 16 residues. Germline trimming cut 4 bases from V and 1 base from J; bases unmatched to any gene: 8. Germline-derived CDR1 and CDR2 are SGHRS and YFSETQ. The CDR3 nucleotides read TGCGCCAGCAGCCCTTCTGGCAGGGGGCGCACAGATACGCAGTATTTT. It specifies CASSPSGRGRTDTQYF.

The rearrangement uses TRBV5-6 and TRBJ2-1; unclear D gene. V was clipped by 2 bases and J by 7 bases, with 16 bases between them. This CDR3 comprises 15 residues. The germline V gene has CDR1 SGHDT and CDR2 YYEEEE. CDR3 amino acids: CASSFWAAFSNEQFF. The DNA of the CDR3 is TGTGCCAGCAGCTTCTGGGCCGCCTTTTCGAATGAGCAGTTCTTC.

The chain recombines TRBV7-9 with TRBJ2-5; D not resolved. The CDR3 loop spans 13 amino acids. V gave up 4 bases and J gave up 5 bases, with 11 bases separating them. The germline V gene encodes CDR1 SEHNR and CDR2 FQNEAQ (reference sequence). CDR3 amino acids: CASSYPLRETQYF. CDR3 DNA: TGTGCCAGCAGCTACCCCCTTCGGGAGACCCAGTACTTC.

CDR3 coding DNA: TGCAGCGTAGATGGCCGGGACAATGAGCAGTTCTTC. Its protein is CSVDGRDNEQFF. The chain combines TRBV29-1 with TRBJ2-1; no clear D gene. Trimming pared 6 bases from V and 5 bases from J, leaving 11 bases between. Germline CDR1 reads SQVTM; CDR2 reads ANQGSEA. The CDR3 is 12 amino acids.

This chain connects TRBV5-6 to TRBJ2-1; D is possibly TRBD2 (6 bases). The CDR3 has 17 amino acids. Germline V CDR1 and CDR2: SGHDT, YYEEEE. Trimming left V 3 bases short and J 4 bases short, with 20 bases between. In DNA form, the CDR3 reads TGTGCCAGCAGCTCCATAACCTCGGGAGAACCTTACAATGAGCAGTTCTTC. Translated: CASSSITSGEPYNEQFF.

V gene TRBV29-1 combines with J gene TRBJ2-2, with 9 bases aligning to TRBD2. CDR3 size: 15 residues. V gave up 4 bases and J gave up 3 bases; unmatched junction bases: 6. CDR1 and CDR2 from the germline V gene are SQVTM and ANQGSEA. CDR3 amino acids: CSVGGTSTDTGELFF. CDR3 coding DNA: TGCAGCGTTGGGGGGACTAGCACGGACACCGGGGAGCTGTTTTTT.

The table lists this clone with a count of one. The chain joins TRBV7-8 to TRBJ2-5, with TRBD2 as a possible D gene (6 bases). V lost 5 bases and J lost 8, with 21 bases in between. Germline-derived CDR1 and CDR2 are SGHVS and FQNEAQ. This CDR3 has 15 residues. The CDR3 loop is CASSRGLLSQGTQYF. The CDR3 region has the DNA TGTGCCAGCAGCCGGGGACTGTTGTCCCAGGGAACCCAGTACTTC. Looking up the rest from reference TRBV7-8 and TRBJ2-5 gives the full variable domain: GAGVSQSPRYKVAKRGQDVALRCDPISGHVSLFWYQQALGQGPEFLTYFQNEAQLDKSGLPSDRFFAERPEGSVSTLKIQRTQQEDSAVYLCASSRGLLSQGTQYFGPGTRLLVL.

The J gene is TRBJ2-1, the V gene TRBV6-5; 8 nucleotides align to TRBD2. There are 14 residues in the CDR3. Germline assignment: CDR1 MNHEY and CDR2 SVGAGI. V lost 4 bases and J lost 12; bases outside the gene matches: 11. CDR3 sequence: CASSSPLERGRQFF. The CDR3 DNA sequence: TGTGCCAGCAGTTCCCCCCTTGAGCGGGGGAGGCAGTTCTTC.

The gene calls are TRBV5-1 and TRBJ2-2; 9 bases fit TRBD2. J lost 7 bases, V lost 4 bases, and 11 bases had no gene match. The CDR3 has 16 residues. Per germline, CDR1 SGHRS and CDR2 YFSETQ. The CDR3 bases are TGCGCCAGCAGCCCCCTCGCGGGAGGGCTGAACGGGGAGCTGTTTTTT. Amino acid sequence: CASSPLAGGLNGELFF.

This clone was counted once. CDR3 residues: CASSLGLAGGGNEQFF. CDR3 coding DNA: TGTGCCAGCAGCCTCGGACTAGCGGGAGGAGGGAATGAGCAGTTCTTC. This rearrangement joins TRBV7-9 to TRBJ2-1, with 14 bases identical to TRBD2. CDR1 is SEHNR, CDR2 FQNEAQ, per germline (reference sequence). The ends lost 5 bases at V and 7 bases at J; junction bases unmatched: 7. This CDR3 spans 16 amino acids.

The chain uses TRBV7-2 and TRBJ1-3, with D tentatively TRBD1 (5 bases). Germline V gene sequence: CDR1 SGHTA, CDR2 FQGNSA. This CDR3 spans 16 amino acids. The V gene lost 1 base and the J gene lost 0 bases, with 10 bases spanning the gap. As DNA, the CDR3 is TGTGCCAGCAGCTTAGGGGGCAAACCCTCTGGAAACACCATATATTTT. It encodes CASSLGGKPSGNTIYF.

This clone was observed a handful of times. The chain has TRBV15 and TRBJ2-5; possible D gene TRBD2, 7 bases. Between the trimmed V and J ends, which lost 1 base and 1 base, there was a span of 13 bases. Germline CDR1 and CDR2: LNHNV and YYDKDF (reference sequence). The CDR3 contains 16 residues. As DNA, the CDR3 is TGTGCCACCAGCAGAGTGCGGGGAGGGGGCCAAGAGACCCAGTACTTC. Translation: CATSRVRGGGQETQYF.

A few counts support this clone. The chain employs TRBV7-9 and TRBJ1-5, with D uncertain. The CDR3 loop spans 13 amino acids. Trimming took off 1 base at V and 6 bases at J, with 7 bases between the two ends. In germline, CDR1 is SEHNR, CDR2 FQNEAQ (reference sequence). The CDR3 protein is CASSLDEVQPQHF. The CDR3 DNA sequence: TGTGCCAGCAGCTTAGACGAGGTTCAGCCCCAGCATTTT.

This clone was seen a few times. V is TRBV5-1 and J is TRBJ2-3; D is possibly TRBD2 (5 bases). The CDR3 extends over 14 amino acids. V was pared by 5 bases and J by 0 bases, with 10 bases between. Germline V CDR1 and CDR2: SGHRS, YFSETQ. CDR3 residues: CASREGRSTDTQYF. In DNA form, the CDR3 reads TGCGCCAGCAGAGAGGGAAGGAGCACAGATACGCAGTATTTT.

Written as DNA, the CDR3 is TGTGCCAGCAGTGCCATCGGGCAGCGGGTATCCTACAATGAGCAGTTCTTC. Amino acid sequence: CASSAIGQRVSYNEQFF. The rearrangement links TRBV27 to TRBJ2-1; tentatively, D is TRBD2 (6 bases). Germline values: CDR1 MNHEY, CDR2 SMNVEV (reference sequence). CDR3 size: 17 residues. Trimming took 5 bases from V and 1 from J, leaving 18 bases between them.

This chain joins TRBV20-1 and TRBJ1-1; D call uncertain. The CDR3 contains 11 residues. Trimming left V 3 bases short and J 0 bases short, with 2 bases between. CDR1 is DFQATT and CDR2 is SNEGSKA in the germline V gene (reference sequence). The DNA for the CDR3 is TGCAGTGCTAGTATGAACACTGAAGCTTTCTTT. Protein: CSASMNTEAFF.

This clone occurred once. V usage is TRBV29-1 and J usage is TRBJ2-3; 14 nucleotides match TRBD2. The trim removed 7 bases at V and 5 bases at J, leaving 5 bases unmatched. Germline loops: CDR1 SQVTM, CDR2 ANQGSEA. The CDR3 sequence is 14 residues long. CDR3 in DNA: TGCAGCGGGGGACTAGCGGGAGAACGAGATACGCAGTATTTT. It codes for CSGGLAGERDTQYF.

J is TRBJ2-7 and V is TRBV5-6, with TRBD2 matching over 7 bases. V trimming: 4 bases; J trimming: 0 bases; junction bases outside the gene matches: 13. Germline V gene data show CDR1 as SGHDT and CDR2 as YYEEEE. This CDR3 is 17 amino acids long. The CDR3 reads CASSPPIPASGSYEQYF. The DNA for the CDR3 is TGTGCCAGCAGCCCTCCCATACCAGCTAGCGGCTCCTACGAGCAGTACTTC.

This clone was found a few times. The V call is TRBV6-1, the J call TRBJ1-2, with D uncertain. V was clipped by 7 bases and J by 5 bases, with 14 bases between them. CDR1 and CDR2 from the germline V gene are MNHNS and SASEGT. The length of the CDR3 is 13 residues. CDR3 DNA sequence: TGTGCCAGCACCGGGGATGGGATGTATGGCTACACCTTC. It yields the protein CASTGDGMYGYTF.

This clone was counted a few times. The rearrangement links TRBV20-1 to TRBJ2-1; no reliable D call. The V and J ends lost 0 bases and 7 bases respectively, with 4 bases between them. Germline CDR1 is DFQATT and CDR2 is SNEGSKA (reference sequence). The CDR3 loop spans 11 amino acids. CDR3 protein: CSARDRNEQFF. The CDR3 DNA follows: TGCAGTGCTAGAGATAGAAATGAGCAGTTCTTC.

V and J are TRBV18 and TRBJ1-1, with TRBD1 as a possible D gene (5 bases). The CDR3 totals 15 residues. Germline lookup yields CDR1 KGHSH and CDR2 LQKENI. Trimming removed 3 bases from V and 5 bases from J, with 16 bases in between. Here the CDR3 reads CASSPYWGGWTEAFF. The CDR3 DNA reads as TGTGCCAGCTCACCCTACTGGGGGGGGTGGACTGAAGCTTTCTTT.

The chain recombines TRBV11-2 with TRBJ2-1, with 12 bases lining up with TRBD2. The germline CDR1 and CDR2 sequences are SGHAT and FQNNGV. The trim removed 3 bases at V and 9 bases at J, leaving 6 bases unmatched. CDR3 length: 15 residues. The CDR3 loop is CASSFVLAGGGEQFF. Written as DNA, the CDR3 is TGTGCCAGCAGCTTTGTACTAGCGGGAGGTGGTGAGCAGTTCTTC.

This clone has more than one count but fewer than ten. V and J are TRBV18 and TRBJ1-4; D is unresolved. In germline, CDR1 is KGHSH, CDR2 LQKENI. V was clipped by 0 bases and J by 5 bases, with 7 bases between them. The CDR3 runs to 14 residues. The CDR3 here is CASSPPGRNEKLFF. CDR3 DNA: TGTGCCAGCTCACCACCGGGGAGAAATGAAAAACTGTTTTTT. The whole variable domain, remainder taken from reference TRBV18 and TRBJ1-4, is NAGVMQNPRHLVRRRGQEARLRCSPMKGHSHVYWYRQLPEEGLKFMVYLQKENIIDESGMPKERFSAEFPKEGPSILRIQQVVRGDSAAYFCASSPPGRNEKLFFGSGTQLSVL.

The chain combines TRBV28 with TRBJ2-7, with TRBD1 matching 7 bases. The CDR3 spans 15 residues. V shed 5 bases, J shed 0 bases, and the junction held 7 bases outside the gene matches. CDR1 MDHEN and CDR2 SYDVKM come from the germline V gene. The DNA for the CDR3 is TGTGCCAGCAGTCAAGGGACAGCTTCCTCCTACGAGCAGTACTTC. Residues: CASSQGTASSYEQYF.

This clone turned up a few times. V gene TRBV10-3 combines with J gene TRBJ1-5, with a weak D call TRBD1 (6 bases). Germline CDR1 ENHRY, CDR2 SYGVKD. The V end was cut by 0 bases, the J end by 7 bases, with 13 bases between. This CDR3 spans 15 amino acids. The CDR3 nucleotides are TGTGCCATCAGTGAGTCGCAGGGGCCCGGCCAGCCCCAGCATTTT. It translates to CAISESQGPGQPQHF.

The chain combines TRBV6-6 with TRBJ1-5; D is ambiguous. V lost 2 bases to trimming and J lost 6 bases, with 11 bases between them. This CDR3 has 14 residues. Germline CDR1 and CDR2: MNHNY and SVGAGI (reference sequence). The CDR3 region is CASSYGEKGQPQHF. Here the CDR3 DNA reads TGTGCCAGCAGTTACGGGGAGAAGGGTCAGCCCCAGCATTTT.

As DNA, the CDR3 is TGCAGCGTTCGCGGGACTAGCGGCAATGAGCAGTTCTTC. This gives the protein CSVRGTSGNEQFF. The chain has TRBV29-1 and TRBJ2-1; 11 bases line up with TRBD2. Per the germline V gene, CDR1 is SQVTM and CDR2 is ANQGSEA. The CDR3 length is 13 residues. Trimming cost V 5 bases and J 6 bases; bases outside gene matches: 3.

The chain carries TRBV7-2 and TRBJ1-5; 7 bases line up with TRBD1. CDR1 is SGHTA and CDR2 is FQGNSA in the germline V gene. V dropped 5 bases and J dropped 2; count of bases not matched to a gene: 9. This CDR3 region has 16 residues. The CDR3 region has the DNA TGTGCCAGCAGCCTAAGCGAGGGGGCGGGCAATCAGCCCCAGCATTTT. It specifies CASSLSEGAGNQPQHF. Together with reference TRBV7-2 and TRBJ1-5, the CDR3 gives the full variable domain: GAGVSQSPSNKVTEKGKDVELRCDPISGHTALYWYRQSLGQGLEFLIYFQGNSAPDKSGLPSDRFSAERTGGSVSTLTIQRTQQEDSAVYLCASSLSEGAGNQPQHFGDGTRLSIL.